The text below deals with one T cell receptor beta chain. The antigen is unknown. This sample is drawn from a study of CD8+CD57+ T cells in acquired aplastic anemia. Whole-study context: CD4+ and CD8+ cells, once sorted, gave DNA averaging approximately 3.3 ug. An average of about 10.8 million reads for CD4+ cells was obtained from healthy donors.

The use of genomic DNA as template underpinned the TCR beta VDJ and CDR3 profiling. A single record per CDR3 protein comes from TCRdb applying MiXCR to the reads. The data hold around 400,000 distinct CDR3 sequences, with roughly 64% observed a single time. Regarding the study as a whole: Comparison of patients with controls identified almost 30 shared CD8+ CDR3 sequences.

The J segment lost 1 base and the V segment lost 1 base, leaving 6 bases of the junction unmatched. This CDR3 region has 16 residues. Germline lookup yields CDR1 LGHNA and CDR2 YNFKEQ. V usage is TRBV4-2 and J usage is TRBJ2-5; 7 bases are a match to TRBD1. The sequence was collected from a human donor in good health, serving as a control. The sample was sorted CD4+, CD8+, or CD8+CD57+ T cells (not recorded which) from PBMCs. The CDR3 DNA sequence: TGTGCCAGCAGCCAAGTGACAGGGCAAAGCCAAGAGACCCAGTACTTC. Translated, it gives CASSQVTGQSQETQYF.